This T cell receptor (beta chain) stems from a study of T cell repertoires in cytomegalovirus infection. Worth noting for this clonotype: Its antigen remains unidentified.

TCRdb recomputed calls from the reads with MiXCR, one row per CDR3 protein. The data contain tens of thousands of distinct CDR3 sequences, 25% to 30% of them singletons. The CDR3 loop spans 14 amino acids. CDR1 MDHEN and CDR2 SYDVKM come from the germline V gene. Trimming stripped 6 bases from V and 7 bases from J, with 16 bases between. This material consisted of CD8+ T cells from cultured PBMCs, taken from culture after CMV antigen stimulation. This sequence joins TRBV28 and TRBJ1-5, with D unclear. The sequence was collected from a human donor in good health (CMV status not recorded). Some clones in this sample may be carry-over from other donors' samples. CDR3 residues: CASSSDRSEQPQHF. As DNA, the CDR3 is TGTGCCAGCAGCTCCGACCGGAGCGAACAGCCCCAGCATTTT.